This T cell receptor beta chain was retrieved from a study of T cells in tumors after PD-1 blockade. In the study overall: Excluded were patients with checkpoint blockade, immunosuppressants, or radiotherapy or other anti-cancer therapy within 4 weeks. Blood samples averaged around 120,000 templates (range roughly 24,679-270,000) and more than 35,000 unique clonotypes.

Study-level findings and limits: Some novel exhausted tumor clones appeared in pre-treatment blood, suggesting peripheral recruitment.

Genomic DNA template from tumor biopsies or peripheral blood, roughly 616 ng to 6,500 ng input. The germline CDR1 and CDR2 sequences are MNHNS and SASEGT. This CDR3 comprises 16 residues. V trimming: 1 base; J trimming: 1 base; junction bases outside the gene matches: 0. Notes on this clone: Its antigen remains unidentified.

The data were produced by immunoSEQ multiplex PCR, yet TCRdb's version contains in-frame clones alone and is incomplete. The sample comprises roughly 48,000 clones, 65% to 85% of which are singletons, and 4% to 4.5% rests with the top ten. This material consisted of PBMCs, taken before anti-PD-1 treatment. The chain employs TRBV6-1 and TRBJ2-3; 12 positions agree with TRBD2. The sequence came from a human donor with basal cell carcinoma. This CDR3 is CASSEGLAGGTDTQYF. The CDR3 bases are TGTGCCAGCAGTGAAGGACTAGCGGGGGGCACAGATACGCAGTATTTT.